This is a list of T cell receptor beta chains from one sample in a study of tumor-infiltrating lymphocytes in primary liver carcinoma. One entry per CDR3 protein, called by TCRdb with MiXCR from the multiplex PCR reads. The sample yields approximately 310,000 distinct CDR3 sequences, roughly 60% seen once. The sample consisted of peripheral blood. Source of these receptors: a man in his forties with primary liver carcinoma and hepatitis B virus infection. CDR3s include the opening cysteine and the closing phenylalanine or tryptophan. The D gene is left open where the match is weak. Not every row has a clone size; where given, it reads once, few, many or a size class.

j_call: TRBJ2-3; v_call: TRBV5-1; clone_size: .; d_call: TRBD1; cdr3_nt: TGCGCCAGCACATCGGGGACAGCCACAGATACGCAGTATTTT; cdr3_aa: CASTSGTATDTQYF
j_call: TRBJ2-5; v_call: TRBV4-3; clone_size: many; d_call: .; cdr3_nt: TGCGCCAGCAGCCAAGAAGCCTTAGGAGAGACCCAGTACTTC; cdr3_aa: CASSQEALGETQYF
j_call: TRBJ2-3; v_call: TRBV24-1; clone_size: few; d_call: .; cdr3_nt: TGTGTCCCCGGACTTCGAACAGATACGCAGTATTTT; cdr3_aa: CVPGLRTDTQYF
j_call: TRBJ1-5; v_call: TRBV4-1; clone_size: few; d_call: .; cdr3_nt: TGCGCCAGCAGCCAAGATGTTAGTACCTATAATCAGCCCCAGCATTTT; cdr3_aa: CASSQDVSTYNQPQHF
j_call: TRBJ2-7; v_call: TRBV7-9; clone_size: .; d_call: .; cdr3_nt: TGTGCCAGCAGCTTTGAACTAGCCGACCCCTACGAGCAGTACTTC; cdr3_aa: CASSFELADPYEQYF
j_call: TRBJ1-3; v_call: TRBV5-5; clone_size: .; d_call: .; cdr3_nt: TGTGCCAGCAGCCCGAGGTCGAGCTCTGGAAACACCATATATTTT; cdr3_aa: CASSPRSSSGNTIYF
j_call: TRBJ2-5; v_call: TRBV6-1; clone_size: .; d_call: TRBD2; cdr3_nt: TGTGCCAGTAGTTACTCTCCTAGCGGACAAGAGGCCCAGTACTTC; cdr3_aa: CASSYSPSGQEAQYF
j_call: TRBJ2-2; v_call: TRBV10-3; clone_size: .; d_call: .; cdr3_nt: TGTGCCGAGGGAGGAGCCGAGGGGGATCTGTTTTTT; cdr3_aa: CAEGGAEGDLFF
j_call: TRBJ2-1; v_call: TRBV6-2/TRBV6-3; clone_size: many; d_call: .; cdr3_nt: TGTGCCAGCAGCAGCGGGTGGGGTGAGCAGTTCTTC; cdr3_aa: CASSSGWGEQFF
j_call: TRBJ2-3; v_call: TRBV11-2; clone_size: many; d_call: .; cdr3_nt: TGTGCCAGCCGGGCAGCGGAAAGCACAGATACGCAGTATTTT; cdr3_aa: CASRAAESTDTQYF
j_call: TRBJ2-3; v_call: TRBV11-2; clone_size: medium-sized; d_call: TRBD2; cdr3_nt: TGTGCCAGCAGCTTTACTAGCGGGAGAGGTGAGCAGTATTTT; cdr3_aa: CASSFTSGRGEQYF
j_call: TRBJ2-1; v_call: TRBV11-2; clone_size: once; d_call: .; cdr3_nt: TGTGCCAGCAGTTTAGGGGGGCTAGCGAGTTCCTACAATGAGCAGTCCTTC; cdr3_aa: CASSLGGLASSYNEQSF
j_call: TRBJ2-1; v_call: TRBV29-1; clone_size: .; d_call: .; cdr3_nt: TGCAGCGGAAGAGATGGCTCCTACAATAAGCAGCTCTTC; cdr3_aa: CSGRDGSYNKQLF
j_call: TRBJ1-1; v_call: TRBV11-2; clone_size: .; d_call: .; cdr3_nt: TGTGTCAGCAGCTTTGGGACTGAAGCTTTCTTT; cdr3_aa: CVSSFGTEAFF
j_call: TRBJ2-1; v_call: TRBV11-2; clone_size: .; d_call: .; cdr3_nt: TGTGCCAACAGCTTAAATGAGCAGTTCTTC; cdr3_aa: CANSLNEQFF
j_call: TRBJ2-2; v_call: TRBV5-5; clone_size: many; d_call: TRBD1; cdr3_nt: TGTGCCAGCAGTACGCCGGGACAGGTGCGCGGGGAGCTGTTTTTT; cdr3_aa: CASSTPGQVRGELFF
j_call: TRBJ2-5; v_call: TRBV6-2/TRBV6-3; clone_size: .; d_call: .; cdr3_nt: TGTGCCAGCCTGGACATTAACGAAGAGACCCAGTACTTC; cdr3_aa: CASLDINEETQYF
j_call: TRBJ2-7; v_call: TRBV2; clone_size: .; d_call: TRBD1; cdr3_nt: TGTGCCAGCGCCGACACAAGGGACAGGCCCTACGAGCAGTACTTC; cdr3_aa: CASADTRDRPYEQYF
j_call: TRBJ2-2; v_call: TRBV5-1; clone_size: few; d_call: .; cdr3_nt: TGCGCCAGCAGCTTGGGTCTCTCGAGGACCGGGGAGCTGTTTTTT; cdr3_aa: CASSLGLSRTGELFF
j_call: TRBJ2-1; v_call: TRBV12-3/TRBV12-4; clone_size: many; d_call: .; cdr3_nt: TGTGCCAGCAGTTTCCTCAGGAGGGCCGGGAATGAGCAGTTCTTC; cdr3_aa: CASSFLRRAGNEQFF
j_call: TRBJ2-5; v_call: TRBV29-1; clone_size: many; d_call: TRBD1; cdr3_nt: TGCAGCCTCCGGACAGGAGAGACCCAGTACTTC; cdr3_aa: CSLRTGETQYF
j_call: TRBJ2-7; v_call: TRBV11-2; clone_size: many; d_call: .; cdr3_nt: TGTGCCAGCAGCTTAGTCAGGGTAGCGAGCTACGAGCAGTACTTC; cdr3_aa: CASSLVRVASYEQYF
j_call: TRBJ2-5; v_call: TRBV24-1; clone_size: many; d_call: .; cdr3_nt: TGTGCCACCAGTCCCGGGACAACGGAGACCCAGTACTTC; cdr3_aa: CATSPGTTETQYF
j_call: TRBJ2-1; v_call: TRBV11-3; clone_size: .; d_call: TRBD2; cdr3_nt: TGTGCCAGTTGCTTAGGACTAGCGGGGCACAATGAGCAGTTCTTC; cdr3_aa: CASCLGLAGHNEQFF
j_call: TRBJ2-1; v_call: TRBV29-1; clone_size: .; d_call: .; cdr3_nt: TGCAGCGTTGGGTCCAGATCCCACAATGAGCAGTTCTTC; cdr3_aa: CSVGSRSHNEQFF
j_call: TRBJ2-5; v_call: TRBV29-1; clone_size: many; d_call: TRBD1; cdr3_nt: TGCAGCGTTGTGCCGTTAAGGGACAGAGAGACCCAGTACTTC; cdr3_aa: CSVVPLRDRETQYF
j_call: TRBJ2-1; v_call: TRBV10-3; clone_size: .; d_call: .; cdr3_nt: TGTGCCGTCAGTGAGTCGGGACTTGCGGGTGACGATGAGCAGTTCTTC; cdr3_aa: CAVSESGLAGDDEQFF
j_call: TRBJ2-1; v_call: TRBV15; clone_size: .; d_call: TRBD1; cdr3_nt: TGTGCCACCAGCAGACCCGGACAGGAATACAATGAGCAGTTCTTC; cdr3_aa: CATSRPGQEYNEQFF
j_call: TRBJ2-5; v_call: TRBV6-6; clone_size: .; d_call: TRBD1; cdr3_nt: TGTGCCAGCACTATGTGGACAGGGTTGACGGAGACCCAGTACTTC; cdr3_aa: CASTMWTGLTETQYF
j_call: TRBJ2-5; v_call: TRBV11-1; clone_size: .; d_call: .; cdr3_nt: TGTGCCAGCAGCTTTTTAGCCGGGACGGGGGTAGAGACCCAGTACTTC; cdr3_aa: CASSFLAGTGVETQYF
j_call: TRBJ1-2; v_call: TRBV24-1; clone_size: .; d_call: TRBD1; cdr3_nt: TGTGCCACCAGTGACAACAGGGGAATCGACCCCTATGGCTACACCTTC; cdr3_aa: CATSDNRGIDPYGYTF
j_call: TRBJ1-1; v_call: TRBV7-9; clone_size: .; d_call: .; cdr3_nt: TGTGCCAGCACGAAAGGGACGGTGAACACTGAAGCTTTCTTT; cdr3_aa: CASTKGTVNTEAFF
j_call: TRBJ2-7; v_call: TRBV28; clone_size: .; d_call: TRBD1; cdr3_nt: TGTGCCAGCAGTCCAGGGGGCGTCGCCTACGAGCAGTACTTC; cdr3_aa: CASSPGGVAYEQYF
j_call: TRBJ2-1; v_call: TRBV4-2; clone_size: .; d_call: TRBD2; cdr3_nt: TGTGTCATCAGCCGGGGGGACGAGTACAATGAGCAGTTCTTC; cdr3_aa: CVISRGDEYNEQFF